A selection of T cell receptor beta chains follows, all from one sample in a study of cytomegalovirus exposure and HLA in healthy donors. Libraries were prepared by immunoSEQ multiplex PCR; TCRdb keeps only in-frame clonotypes and omits some of them. Altogether over 200,000 clones are present, 70% to 85% being singletons, with the ten largest covering less than 4.5%. The specimen was PBMCs. These receptors originate from a male donor in good health and CMV-seronegative. Both conserved end residues are part of each CDR3. D genes are given only for firm matches. Rows give clone size only sometimes, using once, few, many, or a class for an expanded clone.

TRBD2 TRBJ2-5 . TRBV27 TGTGCCAGCAGTTTTTCTGGCGGGAGGTTGGAGACCCAGTACTTC CASSFSGGRLETQYF
. TRBJ2-1 . TRBV10-2 TGCGCCAGCAGTGTCTCCTTGACTAACAATGAGCAGTTCTTC CASSVSLTNNEQFF
TRBD1 TRBJ1-1 . TRBV7-9 TGTGCCAGCAGCCTAGCGGGGACAGGCACTGAAGCTTTCTTT CASSLAGTGTEAFF
. TRBJ1-1 . TRBV5-6 TGTGCCAGCAGCTTGGCAGGATTACAAGCTTTCTTT CASSLAGLQAFF
TRBD2 TRBJ2-1 . TRBV19 TGTGCCAGTAGGGGGACTAGCGGGATGAGCTCCTACAATGAGCAGTTCTTC CASRGTSGMSSYNEQFF
TRBD1 TRBJ2-5 . TRBV5-1 TGCGCCAGCAGCATAGGACAGGGGCGGCGAGAGACCCAGTACTTC CASSIGQGRRETQYF
TRBD1 TRBJ1-2 . TRBV19 TGTGCCAGTAGTCTAAGGACAGGGGTTAACTATGGCTACACCTTC CASSLRTGVNYGYTF
. TRBJ2-7 . TRBV6-5 TGTGCCAGCAGTGACTTGGGACAACTCTCCTACGAGCAGTACTTC CASSDLGQLSYEQYF
TRBD2 TRBJ2-2 . TRBV5-5 TGTGCCAGCAGCCCTAGCGGGAGTACCACCGGGGAGCTGTTTTTT CASSPSGSTTGELFF
TRBD2 TRBJ2-7 . TRBV9 TGTGCCAGCAGCTCCCGTAATAGCGGGAGCGAGCAGTACTTC CASSSRNSGSEQYF
. TRBJ2-7 . TRBV4-1 TGCGCCAGCAGCCAAGCGAGCGCCAGCTCCTACGAGCAGTACTTC CASSQASASSYEQYF
TRBD1 TRBJ2-5 . TRBV7-9 TGTGCCAGCAGCCCCCGGGACAGGGGGGACCAAGAGACCCAGTACTTC CASSPRDRGDQETQYF
TRBD1 TRBJ2-1 . TRBV29-1 TGCAGCGTTGACGGACAGGGGTATGAGCAGTTCTTC CSVDGQGYEQFF
. TRBJ2-3 . TRBV5-6 TGTGCCAGCAGCTTGGCCGGTGGAGATACGCAGTATTTT CASSLAGGDTQYF
TRBD2 TRBJ2-3 few TRBV29-1 TGCAGCGTTGAATCAGCGGGGAGCGCAGATACGCAGTATTTT CSVESAGSADTQYF
. TRBJ1-2 . TRBV6-5 TGTGCCAGCAGTTACTCGGCGGCCACTAACTATGGCTACACCTTC CASSYSAATNYGYTF
TRBD1 TRBJ1-4 . TRBV5-1 TGCGCCAGCAGCTGGACAGGGAGAGATGAAAAACTGTTTTTT CASSWTGRDEKLFF
. TRBJ1-2 . TRBV28 TGTGCCAGCAGTTTGGGGCTCCGGGGCTACACCTTC CASSLGLRGYTF
. TRBJ2-4 few TRBV5-6 TGTGCCAGCAGCTTGGGCGGTGGGGGGTTAGACATTCAGTACTTC CASSLGGGGLDIQYF
. TRBJ2-6 few TRBV9 TGTGCCAGCAGCGTAGCTCTGATAGGGGTCGCTGGGGCCAACGTCCTGACTTTC CASSVALIGVAGANVLTF
. TRBJ1-1 . TRBV4-2 TGTGCCAGCAGCCAATACCTCGATCTCCGGACAGAGAACACTGAAGCTTTCTTT CASSQYLDLRTENTEAFF
. TRBJ2-7 . TRBV6-6 TGTGCCAGCAGTTACTCGAGCGGACCGAGCTACGAGCAGTACTTC CASSYSSGPSYEQYF